This note documents a single TCR beta chain sequence. Its target is not known. The data were taken from a study of cytomegalovirus exposure and HLA in healthy donors. Donors had nominal health at sampling but likely had unrecorded immune exposures. V was clipped by 1 base and J by 0 bases; unmatched bases: 7. The length of the CDR3 is 17 residues. The germline gives CDR1 SGHDT, CDR2 YYEEEE. Study-wide findings and caveats: Sequencing likely generated an artifact that appeared as a cluster of highly shared sequence variants. The study designated roughly 160 TCR beta chains cytomegalovirus-associated.

The PCR ran on 60 Vbeta and 13 Jbeta primers. The repertoire was sequenced with immunoSEQ multiplex PCR; TCRdb's copy has only in-frame clones and lacks some. Of about 130,000 clones listed, about 80% were seen once; the top ten hold over 1.5%. V is TRBV5-6 and J is TRBJ1-3; 7 nucleotides match TRBD1. The source is a woman aged 45-59 years in good health and CMV-seronegative. Input material: PBMCs. The CDR3 DNA reads TGTGCCAGCAGCTTGTCCGGGACAGACTACTCTGGAAACACCATATATTTT. Protein product: CASSLSGTDYSGNTIYF.